A single sample gave rise to the 30 T cell receptor beta chains below, sequenced in a study of T cells in Graves' hyperthyroidism and ophthalmopathy. RNA transcripts were the template for amplifying TCR beta CDR3 regions. Using the HTBI primer set, a first-round RT-PCR was run on the TCR CDR3. TCRdb re-called the multiplex PCR reads with MiXCR, one entry per CDR3 protein. The sample has about 350,000 distinct CDR3 sequences, approximately 16% seen once. Sequencing was carried out using blood. These receptors all come from a woman aged 55 to 70 with Graves' ophthalmopathy.

This clonotype was seen many times. The chain is built from TRBV20-1 and TRBJ2-7, with 7 positions matching TRBD1. V trimming: 4 bases; J trimming: 2 bases; junction bases outside the gene matches: 8. CDR1 DFQATT and CDR2 SNEGSKA come from the germline V gene (reference sequence). CDR3 length: 14 amino acids. CDR3 sequence: CSATRTGTAYEQYF. The DNA of the CDR3 is TGCAGTGCTACCAGGACAGGCACGGCCTACGAGCAGTACTTC.

The chain has TRBV30 and TRBJ2-7; D is undetermined. Trimming took 6 bases from V and 2 from J, leaving 17 bases between them. Germline CDR1 GTSNPN, CDR2 SVGIG (reference sequence). The CDR3 consists of 14 residues. The CDR3 is CACSSFLPTYEQYF. The CDR3 bases are TGTGCCTGTTCATCCTTTTTGCCCACCTACGAGCAGTACTTC. Full variable domain (rest looked up from reference TRBV30 and TRBJ2-7): SQTIHQWPATLVQPVGSPLSLECTVEGTSNPNLYWYRQAAGRGLQLLFYSVGIGQISSEVPQNLSASRPQDRQFILSSKKLLLSDSGFYLCACSSFLPTYEQYFGPGTRLTVT.

Remarks on this clonotype: A much larger clone differs from this one at a single base, so this may be a read error. The chain joins TRBV18 to TRBJ2-7; D remains unclear. The CDR3 has 11 amino acids. Per the germline V gene, CDR1 is KGHSH and CDR2 is LQKENI. DNA for the CDR3: TGTGTCAGCTCACCATCCCTCGAGCAGTACTTC. It yields the protein CVSSPSLEQYF. Full variable domain (remainder filled in from reference TRBV18 and TRBJ2-7): NAGVMQNPRHLVRRRGQEARLRCSPMKGHSHVYWYRQLPEEGLKFMVYLQKENIIDESGMPKERFSAEFPKEGPSILRIQQVVRGDSAAYFCVSSPSLEQYFGPGTRLTVT.

This chain connects TRBV5-1 to TRBJ2-2, with TRBD2 identical over 11 bases. The CDR3 loop spans 17 amino acids. CDR1 SGHRS and CDR2 YFSETQ come from the germline V gene. V dropped 4 bases and J dropped 0; count of bases not matched to a gene: 5. The CDR3: CASSPGLAVANTGELFF. The DNA for the CDR3 is TGCGCCAGCAGCCCGGGACTAGCGGTAGCGAACACCGGGGAGCTGTTTTTT.

Many counts were recorded for this clonotype. The chain joins TRBV20-1 to TRBJ2-1; 11 nucleotides line up with TRBD2. This CDR3 comprises 16 residues. The germline V gene encodes CDR1 DFQATT and CDR2 SNEGSKA (reference sequence). The V and J ends lost 4 bases and 7 bases, in that order; junction bases with no gene match: 12. CDR3 DNA sequence: TGCAGTGCTAATCTAGCGGGAGGCCCTAGAGGAAATGAGCAGTTCTTC. This sequence encodes CSANLAGGPRGNEQFF.

Ten or more counts support this clonotype. The chain is built from TRBV5-1 and TRBJ2-5, with 12 bases aligning to TRBD2. Germline V lookup: CDR1 SGHRS, CDR2 YFSETQ. J lost 3 bases, V lost 1 base, and 1 base had no gene match. The CDR3 length is 15 residues. DNA of the CDR3: TGCGCCAGCAGCTTGTCTAGCGGGAGGGAAGAGACCCAGTACTTC. This gives the protein CASSLSSGREETQYF.

The table lists this clonotype with many counts. The chain is built from TRBV2 and TRBJ1-2, with D uncertain. Between the trimmed V and J ends, which lost 2 bases and 4 bases, there was a span of 5 bases. Germline CDR1 and CDR2: SNHLY and FYNNEI. There are 12 residues in the CDR3. The CDR3 spells CASSEQTYGYTF. Here the CDR3 DNA reads TGTGCCAGCAGTGAACAGACCTATGGCTACACCTTC. The variable domain in full, completed from reference TRBV2 and TRBJ1-2, reads EPEVTQTPSHQVTQMGQEVILRCVPISNHLYFYWYRQILGQKVEFLVSFYNNEISEKSEIFDDQFSVERPDGSNFTLKIRSTKLEDSAMYFCASSEQTYGYTFGSGTRLTVV.

This clonotype was counted at least ten times. The V and J genes are TRBV27 and TRBJ1-1; D is ambiguous. V was trimmed by 5 bases and J by 1 base, leaving 8 bases between them. The length of the CDR3 is 13 residues. CDR1 MNHEY and CDR2 SMNVEV come from the germline V gene (reference sequence). DNA for the CDR3: TGTGCCAGCAGTGCACGATCGAACACTGAAGCTTTCTTT. This gives the protein CASSARSNTEAFF.

This clonotype has ten or more counts. V and J are TRBV3-1 and TRBJ1-6; 8 nucleotides line up with TRBD1. The trim removed 5 bases at V and 4 bases at J, leaving 1 base unmatched. CDR3 length equals 14 residues. The germline gives CDR1 LGHDT, CDR2 YNNKEL (reference sequence). CDR3 sequence: CASSDRGYNSPLHF. CDR3 sequence (DNA): TGTGCCAGCAGCGACAGGGGTTATAATTCACCCCTCCACTTT.

This chain joins TRBV28 and TRBJ1-5; D is ambiguous. CDR1 MDHEN and CDR2 SYDVKM come from the germline V gene. V was trimmed by 2 bases and J by 1 base, leaving 12 bases between them. This CDR3 is built from 16 residues. The CDR3 loop is CASSLSGELSNQPQHF. The CDR3 region has the DNA TGTGCCAGCAGTTTAAGCGGGGAGTTAAGCAATCAGCCCCAGCATTTT.

This clonotype came up many times. CDR3: CASSLTLAGRAAEQFF. The CDR3 coding sequence is TGCGCCAGCAGCTTGACACTAGCGGGCAGAGCGGCTGAGCAGTTCTTC. This chain joins TRBV5-1 and TRBJ2-1; 9 bases line up with TRBD2. CDR3 length: 16 residues. CDR1 is SGHRS and CDR2 is YFSETQ in the germline V gene. V lost 1 base, J lost 9 bases, and 11 bases stayed unmatched.

The chain uses TRBV27 and TRBJ2-7; TRBD1 agrees at 8 bases. The CDR3 runs to 13 residues. Germline V gene lookup returns CDR1 MNHEY and CDR2 SMNVEV (reference sequence). Germline trimming cut 5 bases from V and 2 bases from J; bases unmatched to any gene: 2. CDR3 sequence (DNA): TGTGCCAGCAGTGGACAGGGTGCCTACGAGCAGTACTTC. Encoded protein: CASSGQGAYEQYF.

This clonotype was picked up many times. The chain employs TRBV11-2 and TRBJ1-2; D remains unclear. The V gene lost 7 bases and the J gene lost 6 bases, with 24 bases spanning the gap. The CDR3 covers 16 residues. CDR1 is SGHAT, CDR2 FQNNGV, per germline. CDR3 sequence reads: CASTLWARTNLDGYTF. The CDR3 DNA reads as TGTGCCAGCACCCTCTGGGCCCGTACTAACTTGGATGGCTACACCTTC.

With regard to this clonotype: This likely reflects a read error, since a far larger clone is one base away. Written as DNA, the CDR3 is TGTGCCAGCAGCCCCACCACAGATACGCGGTATTTT. It specifies CASSPTTDTRYF. The chain carries TRBV7-8 and TRBJ2-3; D ambiguous. CDR1 SGHVS and CDR2 FQNEAQ come from the germline V gene. This CDR3 has 12 residues.

This clonotype was recorded a few times. This rearrangement joins TRBV19 to TRBJ2-7; TRBD2 matches at 11 bases. J gave up 4 bases and V 0 bases, and 14 bases lay outside the gene matches. Per germline, CDR1 LNHDA and CDR2 SQIVND (reference sequence). The CDR3 loop spans 19 amino acids. CDR3 DNA: TGTGCCAGTAGTATAGATCTCCGAAAAGATGGGACTAGCGGTTACGAGCAGTACTTC. Protein sequence: CASSIDLRKDGTSGYEQYF.

The rearrangement joins TRBV11-2 to TRBJ2-2; tentative D call: TRBD1 (5 bases). This CDR3 is built from 13 residues. CDR1 SGHAT and CDR2 FQNNGV come from the germline V gene. V was pared by 5 bases and J by 8 bases, with 12 bases between. This CDR3 reads CASSPGQVGELFF. The CDR3 DNA sequence: TGTGCCAGCAGCCCAGGGCAAGTTGGGGAGCTGTTTTTT.

The chain employs TRBV29-1 and TRBJ2-7; the match to TRBD1 covers 11 bases. Per the germline V gene, CDR1 is SQVTM and CDR2 is ANQGSEA. The CDR3 runs to 15 residues. The V and J ends lost 4 bases and 4 bases, in that order; junction bases with no gene match: 9. Here the CDR3 reads CSVGMPGQGVYEQYF. CDR3 DNA sequence: TGCAGCGTTGGTATGCCGGGACAGGGGGTGTACGAGCAGTACTTC.

This clonotype was counted a few times. This chain links TRBV15 with TRBJ2-5; TRBD1 matches at 7 bases. The CDR3 contains 15 residues. V gave up 4 bases and J gave up 2 bases; unmatched junction bases: 7. Germline V CDR1 and CDR2: LNHNV, YYDKDF (reference sequence). The CDR3 is CATSKNRGQQETQYF. The CDR3 DNA is TGTGCCACCAGCAAGAACAGGGGACAGCAAGAGACCCAGTACTTC.

At least ten counts were recorded for this clonotype. V usage is TRBV6-1 and J usage is TRBJ1-1; 9 nucleotides align to TRBD1. The CDR3 has 18 residues. Germline trimming cut 5 bases from V and 0 bases from J; bases unmatched to any gene: 13. CDR1 MNHNS and CDR2 SASEGT come from the germline V gene. CDR3 in DNA: TGTGCCAGCAGTCGCCACGGGGGACAGGGTTTCGTGAACACTGAAGCTTTCTTT. It translates to CASSRHGGQGFVNTEAFF.

This clonotype was counted a few times. The chain carries TRBV7-8 and TRBJ1-2; a weak D match, TRBD1 (5 bases). Germline assignment: CDR1 SGHVS and CDR2 FQNEAQ. The CDR3 length is 15 residues. Trimming took 5 bases from V and 0 from J, leaving 13 bases between them. The CDR3 bases are TGTGCCAGCAGCCTGGGGGGGGGTGCTAACTATGGCTACACCTTC. Protein sequence: CASSLGGGANYGYTF. Combining the CDR3 with reference TRBV7-8 and TRBJ1-2 gives the whole variable domain GAGVSQSPRYKVAKRGQDVALRCDPISGHVSLFWYQQALGQGPEFLTYFQNEAQLDKSGLPSDRFFAERPEGSVSTLKIQRTQQEDSAVYLCASSLGGGANYGYTFGSGTRLTVV.

This clonotype was detected only a few times. The rearrangement uses TRBV2 and TRBJ2-7, with D perhaps being TRBD1 or TRBD2 (5 bases each). Germline CDR1 SNHLY, CDR2 FYNNEI. The CDR3 extends over 14 amino acids. V was clipped by 8 bases and J by 7 bases, with 21 bases between them. The CDR3 loop is CASALRGASGEQYF. CDR3 nucleotide sequence: TGTGCCAGCGCCCTGAGGGGAGCTAGTGGGGAGCAGTACTTC. Full variable domain (missing parts from reference TRBV2 and TRBJ2-7): EPEVTQTPSHQVTQMGQEVILRCVPISNHLYFYWYRQILGQKVEFLVSFYNNEISEKSEIFDDQFSVERPDGSNFTLKIRSTKLEDSAMYFCASALRGASGEQYFGPGTRLTVT.

The chain is built from TRBV4-1 and TRBJ1-1, with D tentatively TRBD1 (5 bases). Trimming left V 0 bases short and J 6 bases short, with 14 bases between. This CDR3 has 15 amino acids. Per the germline V gene, CDR1 is MGHRA and CDR2 is YSYEKL. CDR3 sequence (DNA): TGCGCCAGCAGCCAAGATGTACGGGACGGCGCTGAAGCTTTCTTT. The encoded protein is CASSQDVRDGAEAFF.

This clonotype was detected a few times. The chain links TRBV7-9 to TRBJ1-6; D is ambiguous. The length of the CDR3 is 14 residues. Trimming shortened V by 5 bases and J by 8 bases, and 13 bases separated the two germline ends. The germline CDR1 and CDR2 sequences are SEHNR and FQNEAQ (reference sequence). The CDR3, as DNA: TGTGCCAGCAGCCCAATAACCGGCGATTCACCCCTCCACTTT. Translating gives CASSPITGDSPLHF.

The sample holds many counts of this clonotype. The chain recombines TRBV7-9 with TRBJ2-1; D may be TRBD2 (5 bases). CDR3 length: 15 residues. With 5 bases removed from V and 3 bases from J, the gap between germline ends came to 14 bases. Germline assignment: CDR1 SEHNR and CDR2 FQNEAQ (reference sequence). The CDR3 nucleotides are TGTGCCAGCAGCCCCCGCTCGGGAAACTACAATGAGCAGTTCTTC. Amino acid sequence: CASSPRSGNYNEQFF.

This clonotype was found many times. DNA of the CDR3: TGTGCCAGCAGCTTAGAAAGGGGTGGCGAGCAGTACTTC. Translated: CASSLERGGEQYF. This chain uses TRBV7-8 with TRBJ2-7; D is perhaps TRBD1 (5 bases). Per the germline V gene, CDR1 is SGHVS and CDR2 is FQNEAQ. CDR3 size: 13 residues. V lost 1 base and J 6 bases, leaving 10 bases between the germline ends.

A note on this clonotype: A much more abundant neighbour one base away suggests this may be a read error. The chain combines TRBV2 with TRBJ2-2; D ambiguous. This CDR3 is built from 14 residues. The germline gives CDR1 SNHLY, CDR2 FYNNEI. This CDR3 is CVSSPLVRTGELFF. The CDR3 DNA reads TGTGTCAGCAGTCCCCTAGTTAGGACCGGGGAGCTGTTTTTT. Filled out from reference TRBV2 and TRBJ2-2, the complete variable domain reads EPEVTQTPSHQVTQMGQEVILRCVPISNHLYFYWYRQILGQKVEFLVSFYNNEISEKSEIFDDQFSVERPDGSNFTLKIRSTKLEDSAMYFCVSSPLVRTGELFFGEGSRLTVL.

This clonotype has ten or more counts. The V and J genes are TRBV10-2 and TRBJ2-3; 14 positions agree with TRBD2. CDR1 and CDR2 (germline): WSHSY, SAAADI. The trim removed 8 bases at V and 3 bases at J, leaving 7 bases unmatched. The CDR3 has 16 residues. The chain's CDR3 is CASGAGTSGRTDTQYF. CDR3 DNA: TGCGCCAGCGGCGCTGGGACTAGCGGGAGAACAGATACGCAGTATTTT.

This clonotype was found many times. The gene calls are TRBV2 and TRBJ1-1, with D perhaps TRBD1 (6 bases). There are 14 residues in the CDR3. Per the germline V gene, CDR1 is SNHLY and CDR2 is FYNNEI. V lost 4 bases and J lost 1, with 10 bases in between. DNA of the CDR3: TGTGCCAGCAGTGCGGGACAAAGGAACACTGAAGCTTTCTTT. Translating gives CASSAGQRNTEAFF.

This clonotype was observed at least ten times. The chain uses TRBV11-2 and TRBJ2-1; TRBD2 matches at 13 bases. Germline V CDR1 and CDR2: SGHAT, FQNNGV. The length of the CDR3 is 18 residues. With V trimmed by 0 bases and J by 4 bases, 6 bases remained unmatched. The CDR3 here is CASSLDRTSGREYNEQFF. The CDR3 coding sequence is TGTGCCAGCAGCTTAGATCGAACTAGCGGGAGGGAGTACAATGAGCAGTTCTTC.

Only a few counts were recorded for this clonotype. The J gene is TRBJ2-2, the V gene TRBV24-1; D call uncertain. Germline CDR1 KGHDR, CDR2 SFDVKD. Trimming removed 1 base at V and 6 bases at J, with 5 bases between. CDR3 length: 13 amino acids. CDR3 sequence: CATSDLWAGELFF. The CDR3 DNA sequence: TGTGCCACCAGTGATTTATGGGCCGGGGAGCTGTTTTTT.